The 2 T cell receptor beta chains reported below all come from one sample, sequenced in a study of T cell repertoires in cytomegalovirus infection. These receptors' targets are unknown. TCRdb processed the reads anew with MiXCR; each CDR3 protein has one entry. The sample has some 350,000 distinct CDR3 sequences, 25% to 35% seen once; the top ten hold about 20%. Source: cultured PBMCs, taken from culture after CMV antigen stimulation. The receptors come from a human donor in good health (CMV status not recorded). Some clones in this sample may be carry-over from other donors' samples.

The chain joins TRBV7-8 to TRBJ1-1; no clear D. This CDR3 region has 13 residues. Trimming took 8 bases from V and 3 from J, leaving 13 bases between them. Germline V gene data show CDR1 as SGHVS and CDR2 as FQNEAQ. DNA for the CDR3: TGTGCCAGCGGGCGCGGGCTGGACACTGAAGCTTTCTTT. Amino acids: CASGRGLDTEAFF.

This clonotype was recorded once. The rearrangement uses TRBV5-1 and TRBJ1-1; D is possibly TRBD1 (5 bases). Germline values: CDR1 SGHRS, CDR2 YFSETQ. Trimming removed 0 bases at V and 3 bases at J, with 9 bases between. This CDR3 contains 14 residues. The CDR3 region has the DNA TGCGCCAGCAGCTTGGATCTAGGGGACACTGAAGCTTTCTTT. Its protein is CASSLDLGDTEAFF.